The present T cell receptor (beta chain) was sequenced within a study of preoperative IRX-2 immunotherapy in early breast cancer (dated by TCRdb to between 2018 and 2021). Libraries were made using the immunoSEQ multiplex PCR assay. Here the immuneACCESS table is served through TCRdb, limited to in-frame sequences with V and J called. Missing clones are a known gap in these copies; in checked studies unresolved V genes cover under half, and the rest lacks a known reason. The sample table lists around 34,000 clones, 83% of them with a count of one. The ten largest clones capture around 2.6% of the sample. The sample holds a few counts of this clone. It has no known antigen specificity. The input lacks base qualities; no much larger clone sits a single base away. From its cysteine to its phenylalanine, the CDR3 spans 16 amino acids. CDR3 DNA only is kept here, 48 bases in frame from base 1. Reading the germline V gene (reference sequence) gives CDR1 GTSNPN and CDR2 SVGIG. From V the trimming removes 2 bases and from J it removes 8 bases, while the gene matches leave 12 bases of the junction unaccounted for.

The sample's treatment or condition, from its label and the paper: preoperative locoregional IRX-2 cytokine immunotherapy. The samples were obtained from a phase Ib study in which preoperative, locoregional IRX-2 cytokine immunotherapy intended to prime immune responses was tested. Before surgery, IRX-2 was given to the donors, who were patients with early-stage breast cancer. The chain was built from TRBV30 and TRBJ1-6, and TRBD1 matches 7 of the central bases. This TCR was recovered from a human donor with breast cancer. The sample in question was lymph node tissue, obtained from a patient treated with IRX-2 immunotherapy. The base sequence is TGTGCCTGGAGTTTCAGGGGGTACCGGGGGCATTCACCCCTCCACTTT. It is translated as CAWSFRGYRGHSPLHF.